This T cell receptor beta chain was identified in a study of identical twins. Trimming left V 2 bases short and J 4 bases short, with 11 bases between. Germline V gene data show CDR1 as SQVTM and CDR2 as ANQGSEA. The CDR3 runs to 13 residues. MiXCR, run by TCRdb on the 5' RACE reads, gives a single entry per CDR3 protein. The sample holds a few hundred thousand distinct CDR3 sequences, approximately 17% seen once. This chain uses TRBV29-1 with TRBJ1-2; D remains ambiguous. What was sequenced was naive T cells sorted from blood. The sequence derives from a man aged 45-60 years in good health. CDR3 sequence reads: CSVETQASYGYTF. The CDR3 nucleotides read TGCAGCGTTGAAACGCAAGCCAGCTATGGCTACACCTTC.